These T cell receptor beta chains were read from a single sample in a study of CD8+ T cells in alopecia areata. The data were produced by immunoSEQ multiplex PCR, yet TCRdb's version contains in-frame clones alone and is incomplete. Of over 120,000 clones listed, roughly 61% are singletons. The starting material was CD4+ T cells sorted from blood, obtained at week 0. The receptors shown here come from a human donor with alopecia areata. CDR3s include the opening cysteine and the closing phenylalanine or tryptophan. Fields, in order: V gene, clone size, D gene, J gene, CDR3 protein, CDR3 DNA. The D gene is left open where the match is weak. Size tells how often a clone was seen (once, few, many) or the class of an expanded clone, and some rows leave it out.

V gene: TRBV29-1
clone size: -
D gene: -
J gene: TRBJ2-2
CDR3 protein: CSVGDTGELFF
CDR3 DNA: TGCAGCGTTGGGGACACCGGGGAGCTGTTTTTT

V gene: TRBV7-9
clone size: -
D gene: -
J gene: TRBJ2-7
CDR3 protein: CASSLGLGVNEQYF
CDR3 DNA: TGTGCCAGCAGCTTAGGACTAGGAGTGAACGAGCAGTACTTC

V gene: TRBV25-1
clone size: -
D gene: -
J gene: TRBJ1-5
CDR3 protein: CASPNAPGVAGQPQHF
CDR3 DNA: TGTGCCAGCCCTAATGCCCCCGGCGTTGCTGGTCAGCCCCAGCATTTT

V gene: TRBV10-3
clone size: few
D gene: TRBD1
J gene: TRBJ2-3
CDR3 protein: CAIRRTGLGDTQYF
CDR3 DNA: TGTGCCATCAGGAGGACAGGACTGGGAGATACGCAGTATTTT

V gene: TRBV6-5
clone size: -
D gene: -
J gene: TRBJ2-2
CDR3 protein: CASSFQRGDTGELFF
CDR3 DNA: TGTGCCAGCAGTTTTCAACGGGGTGACACCGGGGAGCTGTTTTTT

V gene: TRBV29-1
clone size: -
D gene: TRBD1
J gene: TRBJ1-2
CDR3 protein: CSAGTATNYGYTF
CDR3 DNA: TGCAGCGCCGGGACAGCAACTAACTATGGCTACACCTTC

V gene: TRBV2
clone size: few
D gene: -
J gene: TRBJ2-5
CDR3 protein: CASKVYQETQYF
CDR3 DNA: TGTGCCAGCAAGGTTTACCAAGAGACCCAGTACTTC

V gene: TRBV18
clone size: -
D gene: -
J gene: TRBJ2-7
CDR3 protein: CASSDGVGEQYF
CDR3 DNA: TGTGCCAGCTCAGACGGAGTCGGCGAGCAGTACTTC

V gene: TRBV29-1
clone size: -
D gene: -
J gene: TRBJ2-1
CDR3 protein: CSVARVVPNEQFF
CDR3 DNA: TGCAGCGTTGCCCGGGTAGTCCCCAATGAGCAGTTCTTC

V gene: TRBV29-1
clone size: -
D gene: -
J gene: TRBJ1-1
CDR3 protein: CSAVLNTEAFF
CDR3 DNA: TGCAGCGCCGTCCTAAACACTGAAGCTTTCTTT

V gene: TRBV2
clone size: few
D gene: -
J gene: TRBJ2-5
CDR3 protein: CASSVEETQYF
CDR3 DNA: TGTGCCAGCAGTGTGGAAGAGACCCAGTACTTC